This TCR beta chain was obtained from a study of beta chain features in type 1 diabetes (dated by TCRdb to 2017 to 2018). Concerning the study at large: No differences in mean age, gender distribution, total cell number or subset yield were found between patients and healthy donors. The study compared the TCRB repertoires of sorted circulating CD4+ T cell subsets in recently diagnosed type 1 diabetes patients with those in matched healthy donors. A total of about 99,000,000 sorted cells were examined across all samples, and RNA yield correlated strongly with the number of cells per subset. Regulatory and stem cell-like memory subsets were isolated from only 8 patients and roughly 8 healthy donors, whereas naive and central memory subsets came from all 30 or so donors.

The entire amount of isolated RNA was reverse transcribed using the High Capacity cDNA Reverse Transcription Kit, so the sequenced TCRB transcripts were expressed ones. Deep immunoSEQ sequencing was performed on naive, central memory and regulatory T cell samples, with an average of about 3.57 million total reads per sample. After sorted cells were lysed in RLT buffer, RNA was extracted with DNase-treated RNeasy Micro or Mini kits, with the choice depending on cell number. Each cell subset was processed separately to prevent cross-contamination, with patient and healthy donor samples processed together. Using the immunoSEQ multiplex PCR, TCRB sequences were amplified from cDNA into 87-bp fragments spanning the CDR3 region. Amplicons were sequenced on the Illumina HiSeq platform. The authors' pipeline ran thus. PCR bias was computationally corrected using synthetic template baselines, reads within Hamming distance 2 were collapsed, and singletons that could not be merged were discarded. Reads were aligned against IMGT to assign V, D and J genes, CDR3 length and insertions or deletions at six rearrangement sites. Within each subset, clonotype counts were normalized to the number of sorted cells before true diversity and Gini coefficients were calculated with the tcR R package. The overlap coefficient, calculated on TCRB nucleotide sequences, was used to measure repertoire sharing. As a proxy for the pre-selection repertoire, out-of-frame TCRB sequences from naive cells were analyzed. In its TCRdb copy, this immuneACCESS table keeps in-frame sequences only and misses some clones. Where compared with another copy, unresolved V genes explain less than half of these, and the others have no known cause. The V and J calls and clone size are taken from that table; D and trimming were inferred from the DNA. A total of approximately 250,000 clones appear in this sample, approximately 16% of them only once. The ten largest clones take up 0.07% to 0.095% of the sample.

The germline V gene encodes CDR1 SQVTM and CDR2 ANQGSEA. From cysteine to phenylalanine, the CDR3 is 13 amino acids long. This entry keeps only the CDR3 DNA: 39 bases, framed from base 1. V drops 6 bases and J drops 6 bases, leaving 15 bases in between. The sample holds a few counts of this clone. Its antigen is still unknown. It has no much larger one-base neighbor in the sample; base qualities were not kept. From each donor, a single peripheral blood sample of 100 to 150 mL on average was drawn into heparinised tubes. A BD FACSAria II was used to sort naive, central memory, regulatory and stem cell-like memory CD4+ T cells with a panel that included CD45RO, CCR7, CD25, CD127, CD95 and CD27. A purity above 98% was achieved for all sorted populations. Right away, PBMCs were isolated by Lymphoprep density gradient centrifugation and were stained directly, with no culture step. To minimize batch effects, samples were stained and sorted in pairs, one healthy donor with one patient per experiment.

General findings and caveats noted by the study authors: Fewer insertions and more nucleotide deletions at VDJ recombination sites were observed in patients with type 1 diabetes, implying thymic rearrangement abnormalities. In all four CD4+ subsets, TCRB CDR3 length was moderately but significantly shorter in type 1 diabetes patients. Because cDNA was sequenced instead of genomic DNA, highly expressing activated cells could be over-represented, though the groups showed no difference in activation or CD3 levels. Because small numbers of individuals were included in the HLA sub-analyses, any influence of HLA type on TCRB rearrangement was left unresolved. Naive, central memory and regulatory TCRB repertoires appeared to be more alike among patients than among healthy donors. PCR might favor shorter templates, but patient and control samples were amplified and corrected together, so any skew would affect both groups equally.

Sequenced sample: naive CD4+ T cells from blood. The label giving this sample's cell subset or site can be read as: true naive CD4+ T cells. Recombination linked TRBV29-1 to TRBJ2-1, with TRBD1 tentatively as D gene (6 bases match). This clonotype originated in a man under 40 with type 1 diabetes. CDR3 sequence: CSVSLGAGNEQFF. The bases read TGCAGCGTCTCCCTGGGGGCGGGCAATGAGCAGTTCTTC.